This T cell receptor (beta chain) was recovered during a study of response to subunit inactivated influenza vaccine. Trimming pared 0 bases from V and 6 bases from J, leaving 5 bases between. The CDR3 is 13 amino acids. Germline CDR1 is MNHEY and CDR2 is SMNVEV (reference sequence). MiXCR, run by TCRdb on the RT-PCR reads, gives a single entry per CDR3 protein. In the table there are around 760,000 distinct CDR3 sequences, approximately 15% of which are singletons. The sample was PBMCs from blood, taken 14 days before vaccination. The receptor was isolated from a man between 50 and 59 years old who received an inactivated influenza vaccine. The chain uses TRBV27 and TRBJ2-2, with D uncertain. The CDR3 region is CASSLSIAGELFF. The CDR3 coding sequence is TGTGCCAGCAGTTTATCGATCGCCGGGGAGCTGTTTTTT.